This T cell receptor beta chain was documented in a study of blood T cell repertoires in COVID-19. Study details: Some COVID-19 samples were acute and others convalescent; all came from the United States, Italy and Spain. Sample material is recorded as cDNA or gDNA derived from T cells, B-cell-depleted T cells, or PBMCs.

V lost 7 bases and J lost 4, with 11 bases in between. The CDR3 consists of 12 residues. Germline V gene sequence: CDR1 SEHNR, CDR2 FQNEAQ (reference sequence). While infection was still active, Seattle patients were enrolled and then followed longitudinally. Per the authors' pipeline: Quantification of nucleated cells was approximated via reference gene primer amplification. The protocol was immunoSEQ multiplex PCR, while the TCRdb copy is restricted to in-frame clones and leaves out a portion. That table furnishes V, J and clone size, whereas the DNA furnished D and trimming. The data hold hundreds of thousands of clones, with approximately 89% observed a single time.

The material sequenced was peripheral blood. The receptor's source is a woman between 25 and 40 years old with COVID-19, enrolled during active disease. The chain recombines TRBV7-9 with TRBJ2-7, with D perhaps TRBD1 (5 bases). The CDR3 reads CASTPTDYEQYF. In DNA, the CDR3 is TGTGCCAGCACCCCGACAGATTACGAGCAGTACTTC.